The source of this T cell receptor (beta chain) is a study of blood T cells in healthy people across ages. V was pared by 6 bases and J by 4 bases, with 8 bases of the junction left unmatched. The CDR3 is 13 residues long. Germline values: CDR1 SQVTM, CDR2 ANQGSEA. A sample-barcoded 5' primer and a J-beta primer mix were used in a second PCR of roughly 7 to 11 cycles. One entry per CDR3 protein, called by TCRdb with MiXCR from the 5' RACE reads. The sample contains roughly 1 million distinct CDR3 sequences, about 23% of which appear only once. The data also belong to a second study, concerning T cells of mothers and their children.

The source is a girl aged 2-10 years in good health. Sequences were obtained from blood. The chain uses TRBV29-1 and TRBJ1-1, with TRBD1 identical over 7 bases. CDR3: CSVQGGEVTEAFF. CDR3 DNA: TGCAGCGTCCAGGGGGGGGAGGTCACTGAAGCTTTCTTT.